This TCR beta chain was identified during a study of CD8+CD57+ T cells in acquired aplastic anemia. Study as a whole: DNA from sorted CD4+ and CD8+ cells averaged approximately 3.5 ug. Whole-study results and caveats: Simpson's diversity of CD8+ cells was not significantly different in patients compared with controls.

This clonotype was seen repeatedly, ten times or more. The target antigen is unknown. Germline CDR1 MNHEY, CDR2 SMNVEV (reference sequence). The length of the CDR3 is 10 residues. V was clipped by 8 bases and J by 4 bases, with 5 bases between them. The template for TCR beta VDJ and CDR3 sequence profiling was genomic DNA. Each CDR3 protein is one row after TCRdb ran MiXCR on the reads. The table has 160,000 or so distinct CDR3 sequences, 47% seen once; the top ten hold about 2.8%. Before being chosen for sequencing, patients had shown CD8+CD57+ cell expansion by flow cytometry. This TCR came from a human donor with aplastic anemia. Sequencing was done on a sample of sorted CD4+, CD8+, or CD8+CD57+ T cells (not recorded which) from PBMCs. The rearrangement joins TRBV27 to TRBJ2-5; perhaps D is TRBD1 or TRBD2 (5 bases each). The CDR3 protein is CASGGETQYF. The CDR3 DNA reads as TGTGCCAGCGGGGGAGAGACCCAGTACTTC.